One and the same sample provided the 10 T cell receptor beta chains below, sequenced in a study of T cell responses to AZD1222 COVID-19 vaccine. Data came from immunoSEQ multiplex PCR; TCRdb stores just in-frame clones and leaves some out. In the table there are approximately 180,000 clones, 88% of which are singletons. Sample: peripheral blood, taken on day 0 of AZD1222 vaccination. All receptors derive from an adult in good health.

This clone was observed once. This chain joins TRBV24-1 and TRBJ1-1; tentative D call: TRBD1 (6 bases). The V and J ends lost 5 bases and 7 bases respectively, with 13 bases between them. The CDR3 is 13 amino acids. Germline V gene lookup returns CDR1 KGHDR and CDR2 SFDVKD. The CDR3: CATSAPGGLEAFF. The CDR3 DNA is TGTGCCACCAGTGCTCCCGGGGGCCTTGAAGCTTTCTTT.

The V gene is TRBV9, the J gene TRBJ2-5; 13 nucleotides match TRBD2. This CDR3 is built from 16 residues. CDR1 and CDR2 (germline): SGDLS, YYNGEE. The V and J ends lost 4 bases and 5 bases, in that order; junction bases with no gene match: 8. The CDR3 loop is CASSHGLAGAGETQYF. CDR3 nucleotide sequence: TGTGCCAGCAGCCACGGACTAGCGGGGGCCGGGGAGACCCAGTACTTC.

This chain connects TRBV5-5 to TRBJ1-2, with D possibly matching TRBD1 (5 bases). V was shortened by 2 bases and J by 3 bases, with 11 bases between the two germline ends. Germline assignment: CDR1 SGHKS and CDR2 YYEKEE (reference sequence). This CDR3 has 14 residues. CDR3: CASSFQGVDYGYTF. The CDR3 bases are TGTGCCAGCAGCTTCCAGGGAGTAGACTATGGCTACACCTTC.

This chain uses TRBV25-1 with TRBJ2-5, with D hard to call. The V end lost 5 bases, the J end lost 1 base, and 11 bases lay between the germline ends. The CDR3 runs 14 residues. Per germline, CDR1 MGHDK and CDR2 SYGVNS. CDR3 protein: CASSPPAVQETQYF. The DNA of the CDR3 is TGTGCCAGCAGTCCACCAGCTGTCCAAGAGACCCAGTACTTC.

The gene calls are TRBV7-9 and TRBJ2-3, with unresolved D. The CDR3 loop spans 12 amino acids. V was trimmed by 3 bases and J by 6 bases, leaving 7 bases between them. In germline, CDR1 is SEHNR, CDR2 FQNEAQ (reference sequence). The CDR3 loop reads CASSFFGDTQYF. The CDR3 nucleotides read TGTGCCAGCAGCTTTTTCGGGGATACGCAGTATTTT.

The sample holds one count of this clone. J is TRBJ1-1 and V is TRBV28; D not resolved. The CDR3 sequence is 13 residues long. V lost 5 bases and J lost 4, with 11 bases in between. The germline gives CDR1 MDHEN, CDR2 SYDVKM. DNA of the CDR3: TGTGCCAGCAGTCTCGAGGGTTCCACTGAAGCTTTCTTT. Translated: CASSLEGSTEAFF.

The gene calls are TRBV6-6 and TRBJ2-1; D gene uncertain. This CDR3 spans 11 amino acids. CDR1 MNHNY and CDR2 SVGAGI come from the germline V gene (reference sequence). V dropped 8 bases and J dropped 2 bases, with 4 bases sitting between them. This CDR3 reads CASQTYNEQFF. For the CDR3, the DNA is TGTGCCAGCCAGACCTACAATGAGCAGTTCTTC.

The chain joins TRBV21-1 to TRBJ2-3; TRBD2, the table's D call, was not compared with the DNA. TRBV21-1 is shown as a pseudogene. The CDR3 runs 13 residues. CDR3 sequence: CASTGTRRDTQYF. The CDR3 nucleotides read TGTGCCAGCACAGGGACTAGAAGAGATACGCAGTATTTT.

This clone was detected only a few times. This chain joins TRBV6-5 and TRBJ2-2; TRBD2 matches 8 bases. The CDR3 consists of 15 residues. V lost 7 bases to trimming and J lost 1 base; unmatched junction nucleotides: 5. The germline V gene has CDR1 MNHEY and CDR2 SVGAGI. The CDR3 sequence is CASNPGGGNTGELFF. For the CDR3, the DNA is TGTGCCAGCAACCCCGGGGGGGGGAACACCGGGGAGCTGTTTTTT.

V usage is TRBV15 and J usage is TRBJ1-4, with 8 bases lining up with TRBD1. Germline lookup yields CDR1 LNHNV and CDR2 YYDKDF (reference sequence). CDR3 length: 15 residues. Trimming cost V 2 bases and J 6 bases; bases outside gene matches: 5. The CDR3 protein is CATSRQGAADEKLFF. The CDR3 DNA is TGTGCCACCAGCAGACAGGGGGCCGCTGATGAAAAACTGTTTTTT.